This TCR beta chain was profiled in a study of shared clonotypes between healthy human individuals. Findings and caveats of the study: The donor pool, a small one, limited the genetic and exposure-history diversity represented.

Terminally differentiated effector memory CD45RA+ cells were left out of the naive CD8 fraction, which was CD45RO-negative and positively selected for CCR7. Only Caucasian adults living in Nashville, Tennessee made up the donor group. Clones were sequenced by immunoSEQ multiplex PCR, and TCRdb holds only the in-frame ones, with some missing. The sample consists of roughly 2 million clones, around 96% of them appearing once. On this clone: Antigen: not known.

This receptor was obtained from a man between 18 and 35 years old in good health. Sequencing was carried out using naive CD8+ T cells sorted from blood.

The CDR3 is CASSHREYNYGYTF. For the CDR3, the DNA is TGTGCCAGCAGTCACAGGGAATATAACTATGGCTACACCTTC. The rearrangement joins TRBV6-5 to TRBJ1-2; TRBD1 might be the D (6 bases). Deletions cut 5 bases from V and 1 base from J, with 11 bases between. CDR3 size: 14 residues. CDR1 is MNHEY and CDR2 is SVGAGI in the germline V gene.